Described below is a single T cell receptor beta chain sequence and its context. In this sample, this clonotype turned up once. Its antigen is not yet known. Base qualities are not recorded, but no much larger clone differs from it by a single base. One read provides weak support. These data belong to a study of human T cells and chemical hapten exposure (dated by TCRdb to about 2021). Regarding the research as a whole: The libraries were sequenced as a pool, and the TCR yield per sample differed mostly because of small variations in library volumes within the pool. For every blood RNA sample, sequencing covered both the TCR alpha and TCR beta chains. In alopecia patients, the study followed how the peripheral blood TCR repertoire changed in vivo over primary and secondary sensitization to diphenylcyclopropenone (DPC), a hapten. Results and caveats for the whole study, not just this receptor: After repeated subsampling, changes were observed in the strength of the expansion versus patch-test correlation and in the threshold at which the correlation became significant. The number of TCRs above 1 in 1000 frequency did not change with DPC sensitization; there was no evidence of global repertoire structure alterations.

Receptors were amplified or captured by 5' RACE. This sample was sequenced with an Illumina MiSeq. During library preparation, unique molecular identifiers were attached to individual cDNA molecules so that TCRs could be counted quantitatively and reproducibly. The source study handled its data this way. The median number of TCRs per sample was over 85,000, ranging from about 23,224 to 700,000. The Decombinator software suite was used to annotate V, J and CDR3 in the TCR reads. To make PS versus PT1 abundance plots, every sample was subsampled to the same number of TCRs (28,000). Expanded TCRs were defined as absent before sensitization and observed at least eight times at the 2-week time point. TCRdb reanalyzed the raw reads on its own, using fastp at Q25 for trimming and MiXCR for clone calling, and kept in-frame beta chains. When rows share a CDR3 protein, they turn into one entry using the most common DNA and genes. The V and J calls and clone size are TCRdb's, not the authors'. In all, the sample holds about 80,000 distinct CDR3 sequences, and about a sixth of those were seen once. Almost 7% of the sample belongs to the ten largest clones.

Total RNA was extracted from unfractionated whole blood collected in Tempus Blood RNA tubes. About five healthy volunteers served as TCR sequencing controls and were bled at day 0, 2 weeks and 6 weeks. CDR3 length: 15 amino acids, cysteine to phenylalanine. Just the 45-base CDR3 DNA is kept, in frame starting at base 1. CDR1 and CDR2 are drawn from the germline V gene: SGHDT, YYEEEE. V and J are trimmed by 1 base and 7 bases, and the gene matches miss 7 bases of the junction. The chain is made from TRBV5-6 and TRBJ2-1, and 8 junction bases match TRBD2. The clonotype originates from a female donor in good health. The bases are TGTGCCAGCAGCTTGTGGACTAGCAATAGGAATGAGCAGTTCTTC. Translated, this is CASSLWTSNRNEQFF.